These T cell receptor beta chains were read from a single sample in a study of cytomegalovirus exposure and HLA in healthy donors. Generated by immunoSEQ multiplex PCR, the TCRdb table keeps only in-frame clones and is missing some. The sample spans under 200,000 clones; the ten largest clones claim approximately 2%. Input material: PBMCs. All receptors derive from a man in his thirties or forties in good health and CMV-seronegative. Each CDR3 is given with its conserved first and last residue. The D gene is left open where the match is weak.

TRBV6-4	TRBJ2-3	TRBD1	CASSSGGDLDTQYF	TGTGCCAGCAGTTCAGGGGGCGATTTGGATACGCAGTATTTT
TRBV9	TRBJ2-3	.	CASSVVGELTDTQYF	TGTGCCAGCAGCGTAGTTGGGGAGTTAACAGATACGCAGTATTTT
TRBV18	TRBJ2-7	TRBD1	CASSPAQGNHEQYF	TGTGCCAGCTCACCCGCACAGGGGAACCACGAGCAGTACTTC
TRBV4-1	TRBJ2-7	TRBD2	CASSLTSGTTYEQYF	TGCGCCAGCAGCCTGACTAGCGGGACAACTTACGAGCAGTACTTC
TRBV6-5	TRBJ1-1	TRBD1	CASVGQGWTEAFF	TGTGCCAGCGTCGGACAGGGGTGGACTGAAGCTTTCTTT
TRBV11-2	TRBJ1-1	.	CASSGSRTVNTEAFF	TGTGCCAGCAGCGGATCCAGGACAGTGAACACTGAAGCTTTCTTT
TRBV5-1	TRBJ2-7	.	CASSFRGEQYF	TGCGCCAGCAGCTTTAGAGGCGAGCAGTACTTC
TRBV28	TRBJ1-2	TRBD1	CASSLEGGTGSIYGYTF	TGTGCCAGCAGTTTAGAGGGGGGGACAGGGAGTATCTATGGCTACACCTTC
TRBV19	TRBJ1-5	.	CASSELQGWNNQPQHF	TGTGCCAGTAGCGAGCTACAGGGATGGAACAATCAGCCCCAGCATTTT
TRBV4-1	TRBJ1-5	.	CASSQEIVISNQPQHF	TGCGCCAGCAGCCAAGAGATAGTGATTAGCAATCAGCCCCAGCATTTT
TRBV30	TRBJ2-6	.	CAWTGANVLTF	TGTGCCTGGACAGGGGCCAACGTCCTGACTTTC
TRBV7-9	TRBJ2-5	.	CASSTSGTREQYF	TGTGCCAGCAGCACATCCGGGACTCGAGAGCAGTACTTC
TRBV5-6	TRBJ2-3	.	CASSLGLSTGGTDTQYF	TGTGCCAGCAGCTTGGGCCTCTCGACAGGAGGCACAGATACGCAGTATTTT
TRBV7-9	TRBJ2-1	TRBD2	CASSLGTSGMFGENREQFF	TGTGCCAGCAGCTTGGGCACTAGCGGGATGTTTGGGGAAAATCGAGAGCAGTTCTTC
TRBV11-1	TRBJ2-3	TRBD1	CASSLVGQGRLSTDTQYF	TGTGCCAGCAGCTTGGTTGGACAGGGGCGGTTATCCACCGATACGCAGTATTTT
TRBV6-5	TRBJ2-1	TRBD2	CASRVTSAYNEQFF	TGTGCCAGCCGAGTGACTAGCGCCTACAATGAGCAGTTCTTC
TRBV5-1	TRBJ2-2	TRBD2	CASSLEIGGSGELFF	TGCGCCAGCAGCTTGGAGATCGGGGGGTCCGGGGAGCTGTTTTTT
TRBV4-1	TRBJ2-7	.	CASSHATDSYEQYF	TGCGCCAGCAGCCATGCCACAGACTCCTACGAGCAGTACTTC
TRBV18	TRBJ1-1	.	CASSPRQGRPEAFF	TGTGCCAGCTCACCCCGGCAGGGAAGGCCTGAAGCTTTCTTT
TRBV11-3	TRBJ2-5	.	CASSPPRGWQQETQYF	TGTGCCAGCAGCCCGCCCCGAGGGTGGCAGCAAGAGACCCAGTACTTC
TRBV16	TRBJ2-7	TRBD1	CASSQATPGTGGGEQYF	TGTGCCAGCAGCCAAGCTACTCCCGGGACAGGGGGCGGAGAGCAGTACTTC
TRBV5-1	TRBJ2-7	TRBD2	CASRSGTSGSEQYF	TGCGCCAGCAGGTCCGGGACTAGCGGGAGTGAGCAGTACTTC
TRBV6-6	TRBJ1-2	.	CASGLVTTNYYGYTF	TGTGCCAGCGGACTGGTTACGACCAACTACTATGGCTACACCTTC
TRBV19	TRBJ2-5	TRBD1	CASSITNRGEETQYF	TGTGCCAGTAGTATAACGAACAGGGGTGAAGAGACCCAGTACTTC
TRBV5-4	TRBJ2-6	.	CASSVGAGAVSGANVLTF	TGTGCCAGCAGCGTTGGGGCAGGGGCTGTCTCTGGGGCCAACGTCCTGACTTTC
TRBV5-1	TRBJ1-1	.	CASSTGTLNTEAFF	TGCGCCAGCTCCACCGGGACATTGAACACTGAAGCTTTCTTT
TRBV25-1	TRBJ2-1	TRBD2	CARGLAEYNEQFF	TGTGCCAGGGGACTAGCGGAATACAATGAGCAGTTCTTC
TRBV19	TRBJ2-7	TRBD1	CASSTGTDSSYEQYF	TGTGCCAGTAGTACAGGGACAGACTCGAGCTACGAGCAGTACTTC
TRBV11-2	TRBJ1-5	.	CASSRGHNQPQHF	TGTGCCAGCAGCAGGGGACACAATCAGCCCCAGCATTTT
TRBV27	TRBJ1-2	TRBD1	CASSLREPGQYRGYTF	TGTGCCAGCAGTTTAAGGGAACCGGGACAGTATCGGGGCTACACCTTC
TRBV9	TRBJ2-7	.	CASSPAATLRGQYF	TGTGCCAGCAGCCCCGCAGCTACCCTACGAGGGCAGTACTTC
TRBV19	TRBJ1-5	TRBD1	CASSTTGISAQHF	TGTGCCAGTAGTACGACAGGGATTTCCGCCCAGCATTTT
TRBV15	TRBJ1-3	.	CATPSSDGGNTIYF	TGTGCCACTCCCTCCTCCGACGGGGGAAACACCATATATTTT
TRBV6-6	TRBJ1-5	TRBD1	CASSGAGGGQPQHF	TGTGCCAGCAGCGGGGCAGGGGGCGGGCAGCCCCAGCATTTT
TRBV5-1	TRBJ2-7	TRBD1	CASSFDRAGEEQYF	TGCGCCAGCAGCTTTGACAGGGCCGGAGAGGAGCAGTACTTC
TRBV7-9	TRBJ2-5	.	CASSFRETQYF	TGTGCCAGCAGCTTCCGGGAGACCCAGTACTTC
TRBV7-3	TRBJ2-5	.	CASSLGVEETQYF	TGTGCCAGCAGCTTAGGAGTGGAAGAGACCCAGTACTTC
TRBV4-3	TRBJ1-4	TRBD1	CASSQTGSWEKLFF	TGCGCCAGCAGCCAGACAGGGTCCTGGGAAAAACTGTTTTTT
TRBV6-1	TRBJ1-3	TRBD1	CASSETRGTGDFSGNTIYF	TGTGCCAGCAGTGAGACTAGGGGGACAGGGGATTTTTCTGGAAACACCATATATTTT
TRBV29-1	TRBJ2-5	TRBD2	CSVGGGRARETQYF	TGCAGCGTCGGAGGCGGGAGGGCCCGGGAGACCCAGTACTTC
TRBV7-9	TRBJ1-1	.	CASSFGGMNTEAFF	TGTGCCAGCAGCTTCGGCGGTATGAACACTGAAGCTTTCTTT
TRBV18	TRBJ1-1	.	CASSPTKGEAFF	TGTGCCAGCTCACCGACTAAGGGTGAAGCTTTCTTT
TRBV2	TRBJ2-5	TRBD1	CASSPDRGPEETQYF	TGTGCCAGCAGCCCAGACAGGGGGCCGGAAGAGACCCAGTACTTC
TRBV4-3	TRBJ2-7	TRBD2	CASSRQLADSTFSSYEQYF	TGCGCCAGCAGCCGCCAACTAGCGGACTCCACCTTTAGCTCCTACGAGCAGTACTTC
TRBV9	TRBJ2-7	TRBD2	CASSVSPSGSTYEQYF	TGTGCCAGCAGCGTAAGTCCTAGCGGGAGTACCTACGAGCAGTACTTC
TRBV27	TRBJ2-2	.	CASSINRDTTGELFF	TGTGCCAGCAGTATTAACCGGGACACCACCGGGGAGCTGTTTTTT
TRBV11-3	TRBJ1-5	.	CASSGGVNQPQHF	TGTGCCAGCAGCGGAGGGGTTAATCAGCCCCAGCATTTT
TRBV5-4	TRBJ1-2	.	CASSREGSNYGYTF	TGTGCCAGCAGCCGGGAAGGGTCTAACTATGGCTACACCTTC
TRBV6-5	TRBJ2-1	TRBD1	CASSGDRAYNEQFF	TGTGCCAGCTCCGGGGACAGGGCCTACAATGAGCAGTTCTTC
TRBV20-1	TRBJ1-2	.	CSALGRQGYTF	TGCAGTGCTCTAGGGAGGCAGGGCTACACCTTC
TRBV6-1	TRBJ2-3	.	CASSRRDGSADTQYF	TGTGCCAGCAGCCGCAGAGACGGGAGTGCAGATACGCAGTATTTT